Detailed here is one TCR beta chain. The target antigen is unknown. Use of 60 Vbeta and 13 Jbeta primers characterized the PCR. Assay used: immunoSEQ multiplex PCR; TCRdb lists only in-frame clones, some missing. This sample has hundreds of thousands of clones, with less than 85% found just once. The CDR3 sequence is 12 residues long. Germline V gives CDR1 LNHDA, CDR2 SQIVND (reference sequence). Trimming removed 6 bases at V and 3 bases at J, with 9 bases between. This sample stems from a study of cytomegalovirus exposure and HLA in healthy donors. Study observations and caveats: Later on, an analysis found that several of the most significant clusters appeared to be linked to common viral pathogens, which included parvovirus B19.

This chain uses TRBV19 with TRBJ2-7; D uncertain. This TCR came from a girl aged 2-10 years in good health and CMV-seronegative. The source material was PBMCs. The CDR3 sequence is CASSPPSYEQYF. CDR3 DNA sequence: TGTGCCAGTAGCCCCCCCAGCTACGAGCAGTACTTC.